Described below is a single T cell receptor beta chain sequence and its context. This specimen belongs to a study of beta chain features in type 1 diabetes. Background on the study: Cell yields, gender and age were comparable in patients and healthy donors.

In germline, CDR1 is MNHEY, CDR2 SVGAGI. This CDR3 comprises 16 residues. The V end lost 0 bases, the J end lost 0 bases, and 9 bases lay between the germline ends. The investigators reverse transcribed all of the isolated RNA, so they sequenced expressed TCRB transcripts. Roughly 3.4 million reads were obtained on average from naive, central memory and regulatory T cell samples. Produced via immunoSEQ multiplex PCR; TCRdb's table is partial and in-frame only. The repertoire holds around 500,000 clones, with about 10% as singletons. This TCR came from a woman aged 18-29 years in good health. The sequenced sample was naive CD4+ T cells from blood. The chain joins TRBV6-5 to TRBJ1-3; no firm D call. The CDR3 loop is CASSYSWAISGNTIYF. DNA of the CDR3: TGTGCCAGCAGTTACTCATGGGCCATCTCTGGAAACACCATATATTTT.